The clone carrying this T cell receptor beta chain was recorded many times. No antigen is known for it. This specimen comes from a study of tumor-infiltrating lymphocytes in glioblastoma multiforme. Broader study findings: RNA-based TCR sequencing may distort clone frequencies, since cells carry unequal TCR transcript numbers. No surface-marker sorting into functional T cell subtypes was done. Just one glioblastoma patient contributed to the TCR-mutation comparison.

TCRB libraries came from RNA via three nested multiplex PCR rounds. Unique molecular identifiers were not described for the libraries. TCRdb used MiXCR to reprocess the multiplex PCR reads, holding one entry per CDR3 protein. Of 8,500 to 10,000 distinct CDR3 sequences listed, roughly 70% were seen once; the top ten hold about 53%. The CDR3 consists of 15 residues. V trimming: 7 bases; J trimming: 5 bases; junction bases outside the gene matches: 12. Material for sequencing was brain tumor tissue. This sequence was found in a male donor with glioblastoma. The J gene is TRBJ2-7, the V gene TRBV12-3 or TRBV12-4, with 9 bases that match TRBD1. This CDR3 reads CASTPTGGQTHEQYF. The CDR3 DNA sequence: TGTGCCAGCACCCCGACAGGGGGACAAACCCACGAGCAGTACTTC.